This TCR beta chain was identified during a study of blood T cell repertoires in COVID-19. About the research overall: Researchers got acute and convalescent COVID-19 samples from the United States, Italy and Spain. In each case, the material was cDNA or gDNA derived from T cells, B-cell-depleted T cells, or PBMCs.

Under the authors' procedure: Nucleated cell counts were estimated from reference gene primer amplification. The repertoire was sequenced with immunoSEQ multiplex PCR; TCRdb's copy has only in-frame clones and lacks some. V, J and clone size were drawn from that table, and D and trimming were deduced from the DNA. The sample records roughly 100,000 clones, more than 85% being singletons. Germline V CDR1 and CDR2: SGHNT, YENEEA. With 4 bases removed from V and 0 bases from J, the gap between germline ends came to 8 bases. CDR3 length: 14 residues. The rearrangement joins TRBV11-3 to TRBJ2-3, with TRBD1 as a possible D gene (5 bases). The sequencing input was peripheral blood. The sequence came from a man aged 18 to 29 with acute or convalescent COVID-19. The CDR3 DNA is TGTGCCAGCAGCTCTGCAGGGAGCACAGATACGCAGTATTTT. Amino acid sequence: CASSSAGSTDTQYF.